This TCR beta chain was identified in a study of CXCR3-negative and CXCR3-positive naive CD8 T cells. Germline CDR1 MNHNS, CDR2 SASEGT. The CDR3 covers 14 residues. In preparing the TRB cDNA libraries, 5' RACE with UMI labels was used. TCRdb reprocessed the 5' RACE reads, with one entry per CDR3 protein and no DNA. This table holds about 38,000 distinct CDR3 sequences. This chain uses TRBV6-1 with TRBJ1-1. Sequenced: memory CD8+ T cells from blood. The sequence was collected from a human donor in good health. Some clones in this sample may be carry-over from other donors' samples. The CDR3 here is CASSEAGVWTEAFF.